Detailed here is one TCR beta chain. The data are from a study of identical twins. From germline, CDR1 is SGHDN and CDR2 FVKESK. This CDR3 region has 16 residues. V was clipped by 4 bases and J by 9 bases, with 24 bases between them. There were only healthy Caucasians among the donors. A universal primer site arose from template switching, and cDNA bore unique molecular identifiers. TCRdb passed the 5' RACE reads through MiXCR, listing each CDR3 protein once. Seen here are roughly 350,000 distinct CDR3 sequences, 9% to 15% observed once, and the top ten hold around 7.8%. The sample was also reused in another study, on yellow fever vaccine responses in identical twins.

The chain couples TRBV14 to TRBJ2-5; D assignment may be TRBD1 or TRBD2 (5 bases each). The sample consisted of CD8+ T cells sorted from blood. The sequence was collected from a woman in her late teens or twenties in good health. This CDR3 is CASSPGLGHLQEAQYF. CDR3 bases: TGTGCCAGCAGCCCAGGGCTTGGACACTTGCAGGAGGCCCAGTACTTC.